These T cell receptor beta chains were read from a single sample in a study of tumor-infiltrating lymphocytes in localized non-small cell lung cancer. TCRdb's copy holds only in-frame clones and misses some; the assay was immunoSEQ multiplex PCR. The sample includes thousands of clones, about 80% seen only once; the top ten take roughly 8.7%. Input material: uninvolved lung tissue not adjacent to the tumor. Receptor source: a human donor with non-small cell lung cancer. The CDR3 runs from the conserved cysteine through the conserved F or W. The D gene is left open where the match is weak. Size is stated for part of the rows, as once, few or many counts, or as a class when the clone is expanded.

clone size,D gene,J gene,V gene,CDR3 protein,CDR3 DNA
few,TRBD2,TRBJ2-1,TRBV11-3,CASSLGGPLAGGRDEQFF,TGTGCCAGCAGCTTAGGGGGCCCACTAGCGGGAGGGCGGGATGAGCAGTTCTTC
.,TRBD2,TRBJ2-1,TRBV5-4,CASSRLAGATYNEQFF,TGTGCCAGCAGCCGTTTAGCGGGAGCTACCTACAATGAGCAGTTCTTC
.,TRBD1,TRBJ1-4,TRBV6-5,CASSYTTGENEKLFF,TGTGCCAGCAGTTACACGACAGGGGAGAATGAAAAACTGTTTTTT
.,.,TRBJ2-5,TRBV5-4,CASSSSQETQYF,TGTGCCAGCAGCTCTTCCCAAGAGACCCAGTACTTC
few,TRBD1,TRBJ1-1,TRBV7-8,CASSLLPGQGTTEAFF,TGTGCCAGCAGCTTATTGCCCGGACAGGGGACCACTGAAGCTTTCTTT
.,.,TRBJ2-3,TRBV19,CASSITVDTQYF,TGTGCCAGTAGTATAACGGTAGATACGCAGTATTTT
.,TRBD2,TRBJ2-1,TRBV27,CASSLLGLAGLSSYNEQFF,TGTGCCAGCAGTTTATTGGGACTAGCGGGACTGAGCTCCTACAATGAGCAGTTCTTC
.,.,TRBJ2-3,TRBV10-3,CATQITDTQYF,TGTGCCACCCAAATCACAGATACGCAGTATTTT
once,TRBD1,TRBJ2-3,TRBV19,CASSTPGTGWEDTQYF,TGTGCCAGTAGTACTCCCGGGACAGGGTGGGAAGATACGCAGTATTTT
.,TRBD2,TRBJ2-5,TRBV11-3,CASSLGREARTQYF,TGTGCCAGCAGCTTAGGGCGGGAGGCCCGAACCCAGTACTTC
.,TRBD1,TRBJ2-3,TRBV15,CATSRGTGGADYDTQYF,TGTGCCACCAGCAGAGGGACAGGGGGCGCTGATTATGATACGCAGTATTTT
.,.,TRBJ2-7,TRBV5-6,CASSLGPGAVSYEQYF,TGTGCCAGCAGCTTGGGTCCGGGAGCGGTAAGTTACGAGCAGTACTTC
.,TRBD1,TRBJ1-1,TRBV19,CASSILGQGRKEAFF,TGTGCCAGTAGTATTCTAGGACAGGGTCGGAAGGAAGCTTTCTTT
.,.,TRBJ1-5,TRBV4-3,CASSQDASHSNQPQHF,TGCGCCAGCAGCCAAGATGCATCTCATAGCAATCAGCCCCAGCATTTT
medium-sized,TRBD1,TRBJ2-7,TRBV28,CASSPTGHSYEQYF,TGTGCCAGCAGCCCGACAGGGCACTCCTACGAGCAGTACTTC
.,.,TRBJ2-3,TRBV29-1,CSAGRPRDTQYF,TGCAGCGCCGGTAGGCCCAGGGATACGCAGTATTTT
.,TRBD2,TRBJ2-5,TRBV30,CAWSVLAGETQYF,TGTGCCTGGAGTGTATTAGCGGGAGAGACCCAGTACTTC
.,.,TRBJ2-3,TRBV6-4,CASSDQGTDTQYF,TGTGCCAGCAGTGACCAGGGCACAGATACGCAGTATTTT
.,.,TRBJ2-7,TRBV4-1,CASSPKPGNEQYF,TGCGCCAGCAGCCCTAAGCCAGGGAACGAGCAGTACTTC
.,TRBD1,TRBJ1-5,TRBV30,CAWSVEGGGQPQHF,TGTGCCTGGAGTGTCGAAGGGGGCGGCCAGCCCCAGCATTTT
.,.,TRBJ1-2,TRBV30,CAWSAAWAAKGYTF,TGTGCCTGGAGTGCGGCGTGGGCCGCAAAGGGCTACACCTTC
.,.,TRBJ1-4,TRBV7-9,CASSVTLPGTHANEKLFF,TGTGCCAGCAGCGTGACACTCCCTGGGACACATGCAAATGAAAAACTGTTTTTT
.,TRBD2,TRBJ2-1,TRBV5-1,CASSTGLVFNEQFF,TGCGCCAGCAGCACGGGACTAGTTTTCAATGAGCAGTTCTTC
.,TRBD2,TRBJ2-2,TRBV7-7,CASSLSSGSLELFF,TGTGCTAGCAGCTTATCTAGCGGGAGCTTGGAGCTGTTTTTT
.,.,TRBJ2-2,TRBV30,CAWSMEGLDTGELFF,TGTGCCTGGAGTATGGAGGGGTTGGACACCGGGGAGCTGTTTTTT
.,.,TRBJ2-6,TRBV5-4,CASSLAPGHSGANVLTF,TGTGCCAGCAGCTTGGCCCCAGGTCACTCTGGGGCCAACGTCCTGACTTTC
few,.,TRBJ1-1,TRBV5-8,CASSLRPKAFF,TGTGCCAGCAGCTTAAGACCTAAAGCTTTCTTT
.,TRBD1,TRBJ1-1,TRBV30,CAWSAGTVNTEAFF,TGTGCCTGGAGTGCAGGGACAGTCAACACTGAAGCTTTCTTT
.,TRBD2,TRBJ2-7,TRBV5-1,CASSGGLADYEQYF,TGCGCCAGCAGCGGGGGACTAGCGGATTACGAGCAGTACTTC